The sample holds one count of the clone carrying this T cell receptor (beta chain). Trimming cost V 3 bases and J 8 bases, with 11 bases left between them. This CDR3 comprises 13 residues. Germline CDR1 reads WNHNN; CDR2 reads SYGVQD (reference sequence). The entry originates in a study of blood T cell repertoires in COVID-19. Study at large: The origin of the acute and convalescent COVID-19 samples was the United States, Italy and Spain. PBMCs, B-cell-depleted T cells, or T cells were the source of the cDNA or gDNA that made up the material.

Clones were read by immunoSEQ multiplex PCR, and TCRdb kept only the in-frame ones, dropping some. Among more than 12,000 clones listed, 70% to 90% were seen once. This TCR derives from a woman aged 70 to 79 in a cohort sampled during active or convalescent COVID-19. The chain joins TRBV10-1 to TRBJ2-1, with D possibly matching TRBD2 (6 bases). The sequencing input was peripheral blood. The CDR3 DNA reads as TGCGCCAGCAGTGAAAACAGGAGGGATGAGCAGTTCTTC. This encodes CASSENRRDEQFF.